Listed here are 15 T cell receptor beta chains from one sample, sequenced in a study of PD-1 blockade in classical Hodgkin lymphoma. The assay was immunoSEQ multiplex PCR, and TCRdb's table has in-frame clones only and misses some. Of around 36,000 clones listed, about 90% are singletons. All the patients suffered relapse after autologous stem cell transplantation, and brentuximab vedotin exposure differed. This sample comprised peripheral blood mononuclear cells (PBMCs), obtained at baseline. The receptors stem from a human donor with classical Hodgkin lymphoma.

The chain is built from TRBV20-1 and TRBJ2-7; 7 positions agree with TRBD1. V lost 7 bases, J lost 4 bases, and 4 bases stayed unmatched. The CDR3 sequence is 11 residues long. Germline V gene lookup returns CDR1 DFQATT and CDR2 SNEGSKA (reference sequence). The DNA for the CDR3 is TGCAGTGTTCGACAGGGTTACGAGCAGTACTTC. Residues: CSVRQGYEQYF.

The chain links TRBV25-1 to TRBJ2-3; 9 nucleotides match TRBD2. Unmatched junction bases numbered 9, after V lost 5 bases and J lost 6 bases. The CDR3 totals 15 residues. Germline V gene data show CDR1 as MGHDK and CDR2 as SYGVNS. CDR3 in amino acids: CASSTRPGLADTQYF. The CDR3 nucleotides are TGTGCCAGCAGTACTAGACCGGGACTAGCCGATACGCAGTATTTT.

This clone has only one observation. The CDR3 bases are TGTGCCAGCAGCTTAACGGGGACTACGCCTTTCAACGAGCAGTACTTC. This sequence encodes CASSLTGTTPFNEQYF. The chain is built from TRBV7-3 and TRBJ2-7; TRBD2 aligns across 7 bases. From germline, CDR1 is SGHTA and CDR2 FQGTGA. The J segment lost 5 bases and the V segment lost 0 bases, leaving 10 bases of the junction unmatched. This CDR3 is built from 16 residues.

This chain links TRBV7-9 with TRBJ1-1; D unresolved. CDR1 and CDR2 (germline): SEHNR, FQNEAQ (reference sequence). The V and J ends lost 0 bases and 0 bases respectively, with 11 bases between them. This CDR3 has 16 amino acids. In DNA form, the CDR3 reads TGTGCCAGCAGCTTAGCTCTCGGTCCCCTGAACACTGAAGCTTTCTTT. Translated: CASSLALGPLNTEAFF.

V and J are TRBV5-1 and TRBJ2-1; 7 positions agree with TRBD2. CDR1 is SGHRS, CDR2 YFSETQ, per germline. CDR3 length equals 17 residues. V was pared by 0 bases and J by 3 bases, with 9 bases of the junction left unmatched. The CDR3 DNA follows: TGCGCCAGCAGCTTGGGTTCTAGCGGCCCTCTCTACAATGAGCAGTTCTTC. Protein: CASSLGSSGPLYNEQFF.

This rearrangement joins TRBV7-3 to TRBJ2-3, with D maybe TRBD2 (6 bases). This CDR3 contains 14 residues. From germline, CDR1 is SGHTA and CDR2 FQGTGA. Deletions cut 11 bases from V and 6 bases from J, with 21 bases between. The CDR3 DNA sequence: TGTGCCTCAGCAGCGTACGGGAGCATTGATACGCAGTATTTT. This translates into CASAAYGSIDTQYF.

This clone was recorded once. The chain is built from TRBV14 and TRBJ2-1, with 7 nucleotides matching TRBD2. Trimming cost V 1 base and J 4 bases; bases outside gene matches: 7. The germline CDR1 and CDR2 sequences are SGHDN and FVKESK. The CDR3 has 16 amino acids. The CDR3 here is CASSQVRTSPYNEQFF. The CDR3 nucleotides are TGTGCCAGCAGCCAAGTGCGGACTAGTCCTTACAATGAGCAGTTCTTC.

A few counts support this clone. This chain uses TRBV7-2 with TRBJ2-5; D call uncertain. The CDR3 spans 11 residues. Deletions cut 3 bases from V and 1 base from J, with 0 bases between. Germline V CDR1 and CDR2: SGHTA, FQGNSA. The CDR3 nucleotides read TGTGCCAGCAGCTTCCAAGAGACCCAGTACTTC. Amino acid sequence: CASSFQETQYF.

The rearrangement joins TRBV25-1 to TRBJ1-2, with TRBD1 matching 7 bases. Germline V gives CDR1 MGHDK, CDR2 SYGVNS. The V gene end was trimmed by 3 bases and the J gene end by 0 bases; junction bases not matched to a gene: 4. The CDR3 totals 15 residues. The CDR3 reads CASSEAGTANYGYTF. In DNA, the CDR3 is TGTGCCAGCAGTGAGGCAGGGACAGCTAACTATGGCTACACCTTC.

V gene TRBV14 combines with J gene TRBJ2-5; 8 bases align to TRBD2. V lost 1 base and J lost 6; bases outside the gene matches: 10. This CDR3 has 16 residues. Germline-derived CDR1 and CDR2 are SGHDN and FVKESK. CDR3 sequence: CASSQGYSGGPQTQYF. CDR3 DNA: TGTGCCAGCAGCCAAGGGTACTCGGGAGGGCCGCAGACCCAGTACTTC.

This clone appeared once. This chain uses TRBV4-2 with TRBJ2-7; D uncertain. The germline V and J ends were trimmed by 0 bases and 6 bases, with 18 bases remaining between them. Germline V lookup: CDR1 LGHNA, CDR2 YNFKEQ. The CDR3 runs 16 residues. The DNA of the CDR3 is TGTGCCAGCAGCCAAGACCAGACGCTCAAATTGGGCGAGCAGTACTTC. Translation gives CASSQDQTLKLGEQYF.

CDR3 nucleotides: TGTGCCAGCAGCGGGACAGGGGCCTTGGGAGGCTACACCTTC. It translates to CASSGTGALGGYTF. This sequence joins TRBV5-4 and TRBJ1-2; 10 bases match TRBD1. Germline trimming cut 4 bases from V and 8 bases from J; bases unmatched to any gene: 8. CDR3 length: 14 amino acids. CDR1 is SGHNT and CDR2 is YYREEE in the germline V gene (reference sequence).

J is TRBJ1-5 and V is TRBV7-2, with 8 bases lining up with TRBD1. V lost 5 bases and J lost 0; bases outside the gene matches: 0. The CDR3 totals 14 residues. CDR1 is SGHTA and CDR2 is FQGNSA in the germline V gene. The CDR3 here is CASSGTGSNQPQHF. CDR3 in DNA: TGTGCCAGCAGCGGGACAGGTAGCAATCAGCCCCAGCATTTT.

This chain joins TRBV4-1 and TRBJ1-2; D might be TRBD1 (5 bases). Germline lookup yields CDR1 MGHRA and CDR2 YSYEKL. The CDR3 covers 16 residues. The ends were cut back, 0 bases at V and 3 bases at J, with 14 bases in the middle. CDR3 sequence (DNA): TGCGCCAGCAGCCAAGATCCCCCACCGGGACACTATGGCTACACCTTC. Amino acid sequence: CASSQDPPPGHYGYTF.

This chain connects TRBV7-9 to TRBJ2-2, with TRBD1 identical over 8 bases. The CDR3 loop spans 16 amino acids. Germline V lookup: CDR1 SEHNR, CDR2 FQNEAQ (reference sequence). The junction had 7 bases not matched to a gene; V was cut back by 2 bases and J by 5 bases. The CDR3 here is CASSLKGQEITGELFF. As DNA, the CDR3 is TGTGCCAGCAGCTTAAAGGGACAGGAGATAACCGGGGAGCTGTTTTTT.